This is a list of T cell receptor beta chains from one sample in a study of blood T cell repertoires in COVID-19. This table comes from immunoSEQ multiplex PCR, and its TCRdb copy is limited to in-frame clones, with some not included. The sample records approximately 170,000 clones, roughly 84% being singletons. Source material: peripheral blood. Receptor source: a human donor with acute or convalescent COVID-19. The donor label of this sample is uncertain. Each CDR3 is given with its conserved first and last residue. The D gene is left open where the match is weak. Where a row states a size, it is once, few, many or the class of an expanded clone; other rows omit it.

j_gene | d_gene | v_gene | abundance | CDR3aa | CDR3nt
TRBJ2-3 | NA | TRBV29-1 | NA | CSVEQTPDTQYF | TGCAGCGTTGAACAGACTCCAGATACGCAGTATTTT
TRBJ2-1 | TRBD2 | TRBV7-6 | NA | CASSLARLASPQFF | TGTGCCAGCAGCTTAGCGAGACTAGCGTCGCCCCAGTTCTTC
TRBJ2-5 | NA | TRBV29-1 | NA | CSVEGRGSKTQYF | TGCAGCGTTGAAGGCAGGGGATCGAAGACCCAGTACTTC
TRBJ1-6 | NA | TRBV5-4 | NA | CASSLEMGGGGGEESPLHF | TGTGCCAGCAGCTTGGAGATGGGGGGAGGAGGAGGTGAGGAGTCACCCCTCCACTTT
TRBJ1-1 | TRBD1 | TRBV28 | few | CASSSTGVNTEAFF | TGTGCCAGCAGTAGTACAGGGGTGAACACTGAAGCTTTCTTT
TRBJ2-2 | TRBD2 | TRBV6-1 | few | CASSEGASGGITGELFF | TGTGCCAGCAGTGAAGGGGCTAGCGGGGGAATCACCGGGGAGCTGTTTTTT
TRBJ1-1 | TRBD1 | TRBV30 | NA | CAWKQGGRGTEAFF | TGTGCCTGGAAACAGGGGGGCAGGGGCACTGAAGCTTTCTTT
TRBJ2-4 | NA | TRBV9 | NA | CASSVPGANIQYF | TGTGCCAGCAGCGTCCCAGGGGCGAACATTCAGTACTTC
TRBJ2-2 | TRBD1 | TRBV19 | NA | CASSIGGRGRPGELFF | TGTGCCAGTAGTATAGGTGGCAGGGGGCGGCCCGGGGAGCTGTTTTTT
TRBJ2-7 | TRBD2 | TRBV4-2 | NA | CASSQEASGTYEQYF | TGTGCCAGCAGCCAAGAGGCTAGCGGGACCTACGAGCAGTACTTC
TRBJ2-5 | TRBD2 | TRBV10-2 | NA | CASSESGVAGGGETQYF | TGCGCCAGCAGTGAGTCGGGAGTAGCGGGAGGGGGAGAGACCCAGTACTTC
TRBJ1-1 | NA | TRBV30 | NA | CAWSLDSLNTEAFF | TGTGCCTGGAGCCTGGACAGTTTGAACACTGAAGCTTTCTTT
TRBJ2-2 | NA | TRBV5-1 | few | CASSAGTGGTGELFF | TGCGCCAGCAGCGCTGGGACTGGGGGCACCGGGGAGCTGTTTTTT
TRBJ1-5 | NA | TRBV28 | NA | CASSLLQGSNQPQHF | TGTGCCAGCAGTTTATTACAGGGAAGCAATCAGCCCCAGCATTTT
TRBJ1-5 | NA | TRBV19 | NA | CASSINEGGRGNQPQHF | TGTGCCAGTAGTATTAACGAGGGTGGCCGGGGCAATCAGCCCCAGCATTTT
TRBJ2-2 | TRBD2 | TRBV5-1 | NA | CATALVAGALISTGELFF | TGCGCCACCGCCTTGGTAGCGGGGGCGCTTATTAGCACCGGGGAGCTGTTTTTT
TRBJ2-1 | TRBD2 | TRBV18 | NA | CASSTLLAGGHNEQFF | TGTGCCAGCTCAACACTCCTAGCGGGGGGCCACAATGAGCAGTTCTTC
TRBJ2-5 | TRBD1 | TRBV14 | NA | CASSQNRGIQETQYF | TGTGCCAGCAGCCAAAACAGGGGGATTCAAGAGACCCAGTACTTC
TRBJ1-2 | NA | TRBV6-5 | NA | CASGSQGHYGYTF | TGTGCCAGCGGCTCTCAGGGTCACTATGGCTACACCTTC
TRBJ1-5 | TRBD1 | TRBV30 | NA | CAWSIGTGERQPQHF | TGTGCCTGGAGCATCGGGACAGGGGAACGGCAGCCCCAGCATTTT
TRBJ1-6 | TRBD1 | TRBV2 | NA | CASSVLGTVSYNSPLHF | TGTGCCAGCAGCGTCCTGGGGACAGTCTCATATAATTCACCCCTCCACTTT
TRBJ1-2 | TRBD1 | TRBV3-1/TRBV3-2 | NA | CASSRETGGEGYTF | TGTGCCAGCAGCCGCGAGACAGGGGGTGAGGGCTACACCTTC
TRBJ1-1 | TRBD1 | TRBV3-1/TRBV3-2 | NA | CASSQGDRPTEAFF | TGTGCCAGCAGCCAAGGGGACAGACCCACTGAAGCTTTCTTT
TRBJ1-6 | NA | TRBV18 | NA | CASSPLPNSNSPLHF | TGTGCCAGCTCGCCATTGCCAAACAGTAATTCACCCCTCCACTTT
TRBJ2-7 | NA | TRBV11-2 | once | CASSLTGLEQYF | TGTGCCAGCAGCTTAACAGGGCTCGAGCAGTACTTC
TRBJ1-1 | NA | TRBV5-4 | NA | CASSLALGGQLNTEAFF | TGTGCCAGCAGCTTGGCTTTAGGGGGACAATTGAACACTGAAGCTTTCTTT
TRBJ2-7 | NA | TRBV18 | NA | CASSLGRGTYEQYF | TGTGCCAGCTCCCTCGGGCGAGGGACCTACGAGCAGTACTTC
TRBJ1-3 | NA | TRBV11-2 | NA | CASSLVQGSSGNTIYF | TGTGCCAGCAGCTTAGTTCAGGGATCATCTGGAAACACCATATATTTT
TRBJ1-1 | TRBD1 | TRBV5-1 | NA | CASSWGQGNTEAFF | TGCGCCAGCAGCTGGGGACAGGGGAACACTGAAGCTTTCTTT
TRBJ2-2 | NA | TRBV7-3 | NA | CASSPGRANTGELFF | TGTGCCAGCAGCCCAGGCAGGGCGAACACCGGGGAGCTGTTTTTT
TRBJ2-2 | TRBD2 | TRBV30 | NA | CAWSVRAGGNTGELFF | TGTGCCTGGAGTGTTAGGGCGGGGGGCAACACCGGGGAGCTGTTTTTT
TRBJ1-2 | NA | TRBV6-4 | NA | CASSAPPKGAF | TGTGCCAGCAGTGCCCCCCCTAAAGGAGCCTTC
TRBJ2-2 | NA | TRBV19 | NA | CASSSGVNTGELFF | TGTGCCAGTAGTAGCGGGGTGAACACCGGGGAGCTGTTTTTT
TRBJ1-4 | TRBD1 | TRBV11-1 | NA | CASSPGQGGEKLFF | TGTGCCAGCAGCCCGGGACAGGGAGGAGAAAAACTGTTTTTT
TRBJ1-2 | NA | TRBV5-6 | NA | CASSLFVNREVRYTF | TGTGCCAGCAGCTTGTTTGTCAACAGGGAAGTACGCTACACCTTC
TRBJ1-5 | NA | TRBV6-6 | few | CASSPLINQPQHF | TGTGCCAGCAGTCCTCTAATAAATCAGCCCCAGCATTTT
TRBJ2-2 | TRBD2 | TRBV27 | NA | CASTPGLYTGELFF | TGTGCCAGCACTCCGGGACTATACACCGGGGAGCTGTTTTTT
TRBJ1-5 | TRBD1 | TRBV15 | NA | CATSTPGGRQPQHF | TGTGCCACCAGCACTCCAGGGGGAAGACAGCCCCAGCATTTT
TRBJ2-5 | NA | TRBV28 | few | CASSSRRQETQYF | TGTGCCAGCAGTTCCCGCAGGCAAGAGACCCAGTACTTC
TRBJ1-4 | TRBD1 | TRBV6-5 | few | CASSSGGTSNEKLFF | TGTGCCAGCAGTTCAGGGGGGACTTCTAATGAAAAACTGTTTTTT
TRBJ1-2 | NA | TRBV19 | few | CASSIGRGSGGVRYGYTF | TGTGCCAGTAGTATAGGGAGGGGTAGCGGGGGTGTCCGGTATGGCTACACCTTC
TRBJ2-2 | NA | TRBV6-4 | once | CASSERAGELFF | TGTGCCAGCAGTGAGAGGGCCGGGGAGCTGTTTTTT
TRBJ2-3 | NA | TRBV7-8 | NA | CASSREPTDTQYF | TGTGCCAGCAGCCGGGAGCCCACAGATACGCAGTATTTT
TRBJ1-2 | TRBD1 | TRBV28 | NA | CASSSSGTGENYGYTF | TGTGCCAGCAGTTCCTCCGGGACAGGAGAGAACTATGGCTACACCTTC
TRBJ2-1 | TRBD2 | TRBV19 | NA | CASSPGTSGIRNNEQFF | TGTGCCAGTAGTCCCGGGACTAGCGGGATTCGGAACAATGAGCAGTTCTTC
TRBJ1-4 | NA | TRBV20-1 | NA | CSASLGEKLFF | TGCAGTGCTAGTCTGGGCGAAAAACTGTTTTTT
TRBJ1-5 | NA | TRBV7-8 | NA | CASSFGDTHQPQHF | TGTGCCAGCAGCTTTGGGGACACCCATCAGCCCCAGCATTTT